This T cell receptor beta chain was sequenced in a study of cytomegalovirus exposure and HLA in healthy donors. Overall study results and limits: Analyses of presence and absence presupposed an approximately uniform sequencing depth across donors. HLA alleles showed associations with 15,000 to 20,000 TCR beta sequences in a later analysis, at a 0.05 false discovery rate. A later analysis reportedly identified an Asian-associated ancestry cluster as carrying fewer N-insertions than the approximately 730-donor mean. The authors enumerated roughly 160 TCR beta chains as linked to cytomegalovirus.

This CDR3 spans 13 amino acids. Trimming cost V 0 bases and J 3 bases, with 7 bases left between them. Germline V gene sequence: CDR1 SGHRS, CDR2 YFSETQ. With regard to this clone: Its antigen is not known.

The PCR made use of 60 Vbeta and 13 Jbeta primers. This table comes from immunoSEQ multiplex PCR, and its TCRdb copy is limited to in-frame clones, with some not included. Counted here are 65,000 to 95,000 clones, 78% occurring once; the ten biggest clones make up around 5.4%. The rearrangement links TRBV5-1 to TRBJ2-7; D is unresolved. The sample consisted of PBMCs. This clonotype originated in a male donor in good health and CMV-seropositive. The DNA of the CDR3 is TGCGCCAGCAGCTTGGTCTATGGCTACGAGCAGTACTTC. Protein product: CASSLVYGYEQYF.